Only a few counts were recorded for the clone carrying this T cell receptor (beta chain). Its target is not known. Regarding treatment: therapeutic diphenylcyclopropenone sensitization with weekly scalp DPC. The sample originates from a study of human T cells and chemical hapten exposure. Overall study context: Sensitization was performed using 2% DPC on an approximately 2 cm by approximately 2 cm upper inner arm skin site.

The library labeled individual cDNA molecules by adding unique molecular identifiers to them. TCRdb ran MiXCR on the reads and lists one entry per CDR3 protein. The sample yields approximately 3,500 distinct CDR3 sequences, about 48% seen once. Trimming cost V 2 bases and J 6 bases, with 15 bases left between them. CDR3 length equals 15 residues. The germline V gene has CDR1 SGHRS and CDR2 YFSETQ. Study results and limitations: The number of TCRs over 1 in 1000 frequency stayed unchanged after DPC. A positive correlation with patch test score was shown by PT1 expanded TCR counts.

The receptor's source is an adult with alopecia areata. Some clones in this sample may be carry-over from other donors' samples. This table probably holds off-target reads from a library built for another chain. The specimen comprised whole blood, sampled before DPC sensitization or 2, 6, or about 24 weeks after (not recorded which). The chain is built from TRBV5-1 and TRBJ2-1, with a possible D match to TRBD2 (5 bases). This CDR3 is CASSLIGYGVNEQFF. CDR3 nucleotide sequence: TGCGCCAGCAGCTTAATTGGGTACGGGGTCAATGAGCAGTTCTTC.